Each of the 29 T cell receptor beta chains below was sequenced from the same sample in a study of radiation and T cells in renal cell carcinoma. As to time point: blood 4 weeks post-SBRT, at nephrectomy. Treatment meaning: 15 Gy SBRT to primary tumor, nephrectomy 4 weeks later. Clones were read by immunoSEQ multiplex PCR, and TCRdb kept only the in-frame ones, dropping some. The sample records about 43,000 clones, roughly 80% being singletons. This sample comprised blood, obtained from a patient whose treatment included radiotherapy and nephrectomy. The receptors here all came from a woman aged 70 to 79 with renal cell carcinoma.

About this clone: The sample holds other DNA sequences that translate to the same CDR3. In DNA form, the CDR3 reads TGTGCCAGCTCACCGGACAGGGCTGGGGCCAACGTCCTGACTTTC. Encoded protein: CASSPDRAGANVLTF. The chain carries TRBV18 and TRBJ2-6, with 8 nucleotides matching TRBD1. This CDR3 comprises 15 residues. V lost 3 bases, J lost 2 bases, and 0 bases stayed unmatched. Germline V gives CDR1 KGHSH, CDR2 LQKENI.

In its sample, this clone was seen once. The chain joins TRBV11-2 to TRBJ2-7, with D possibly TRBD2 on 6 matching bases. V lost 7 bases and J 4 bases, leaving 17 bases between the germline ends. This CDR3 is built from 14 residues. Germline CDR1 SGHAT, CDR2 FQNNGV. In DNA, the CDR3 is TGTGCCAGCACCACCGGGACTTCACCTTACGAGCAGTACTTC. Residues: CASTTGTSPYEQYF.

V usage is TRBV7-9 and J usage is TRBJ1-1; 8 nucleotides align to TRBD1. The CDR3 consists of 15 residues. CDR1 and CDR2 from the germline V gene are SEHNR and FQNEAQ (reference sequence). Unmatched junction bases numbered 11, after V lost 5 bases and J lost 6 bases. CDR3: CASSPYLDRVPEAFF. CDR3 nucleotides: TGTGCCAGCAGCCCCTATCTGGACAGGGTCCCTGAAGCTTTCTTT.

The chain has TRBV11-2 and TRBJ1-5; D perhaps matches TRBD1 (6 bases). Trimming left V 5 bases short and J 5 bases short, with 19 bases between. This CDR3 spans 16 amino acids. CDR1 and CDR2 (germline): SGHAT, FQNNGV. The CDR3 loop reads CASSASSGGDDQPQHF. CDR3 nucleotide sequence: TGTGCCAGCAGCGCTTCAAGCGGGGGCGACGATCAGCCCCAGCATTTT. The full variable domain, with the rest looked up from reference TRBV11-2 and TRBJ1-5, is EAGVAQSPRYKIIEKRQSVAFWCNPISGHATLYWYQQILGQGPKLLIQFQNNGVVDDSQLPKDRFSAERLKGVDSTLKIQPAKLEDSAVYLCASSASSGGDDQPQHFGDGTRLSIL.

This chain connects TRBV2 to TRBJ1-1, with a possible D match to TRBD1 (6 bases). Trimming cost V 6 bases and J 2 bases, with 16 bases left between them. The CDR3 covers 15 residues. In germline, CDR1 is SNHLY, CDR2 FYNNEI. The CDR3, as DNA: TGTGCCAGCAGGGTTCAGGGGACCGAAAACACTGAAGCTTTCTTT. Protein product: CASRVQGTENTEAFF.

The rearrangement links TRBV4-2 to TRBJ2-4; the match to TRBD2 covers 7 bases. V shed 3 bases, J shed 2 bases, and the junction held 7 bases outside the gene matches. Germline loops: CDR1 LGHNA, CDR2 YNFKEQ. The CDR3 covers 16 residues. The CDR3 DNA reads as TGTGCCAGCAGCCAGCAAGCGGGAACTCCCAAAAACATTCAGTACTTC. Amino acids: CASSQQAGTPKNIQYF.

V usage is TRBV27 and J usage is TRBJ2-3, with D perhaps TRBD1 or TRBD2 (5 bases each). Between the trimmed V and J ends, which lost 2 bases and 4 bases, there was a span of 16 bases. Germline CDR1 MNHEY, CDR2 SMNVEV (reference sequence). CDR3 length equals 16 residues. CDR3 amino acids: CASSLQGPRVADTQYF. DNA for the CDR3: TGTGCCAGCAGTTTACAGGGACCCCGGGTAGCAGATACGCAGTATTTT.

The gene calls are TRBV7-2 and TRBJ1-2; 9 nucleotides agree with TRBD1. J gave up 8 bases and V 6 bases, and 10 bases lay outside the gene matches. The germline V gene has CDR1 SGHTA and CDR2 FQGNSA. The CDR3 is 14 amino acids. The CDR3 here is CASRSIDRGFGYTF. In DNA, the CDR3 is TGTGCCAGCAGATCGATTGACAGGGGGTTCGGCTACACCTTC.

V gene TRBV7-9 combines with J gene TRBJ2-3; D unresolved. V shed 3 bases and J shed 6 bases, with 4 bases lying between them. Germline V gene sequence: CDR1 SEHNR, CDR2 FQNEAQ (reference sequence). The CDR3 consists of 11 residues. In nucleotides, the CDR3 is TGTGCCAGCAGCTTCAGTGATACGCAGTATTTT. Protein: CASSFSDTQYF.

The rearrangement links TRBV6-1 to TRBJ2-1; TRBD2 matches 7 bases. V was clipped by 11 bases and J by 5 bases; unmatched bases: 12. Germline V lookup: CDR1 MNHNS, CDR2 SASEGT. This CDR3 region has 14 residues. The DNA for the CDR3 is TGTGCCGTAAGCGCGGGAGCATTCAACAATGAGCAGTTCTTC. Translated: CAVSAGAFNNEQFF.

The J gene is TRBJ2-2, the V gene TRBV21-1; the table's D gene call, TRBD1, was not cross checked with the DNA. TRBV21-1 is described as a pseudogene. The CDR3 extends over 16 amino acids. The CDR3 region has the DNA TGTGCCAGCAGCAAGATGCCAGGGATGAACACCGGGGAGCTGTTTTTT. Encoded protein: CASSKMPGMNTGELFF.

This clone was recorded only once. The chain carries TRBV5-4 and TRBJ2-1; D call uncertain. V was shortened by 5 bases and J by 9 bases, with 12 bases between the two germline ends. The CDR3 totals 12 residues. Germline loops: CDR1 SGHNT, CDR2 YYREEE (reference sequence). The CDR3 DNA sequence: TGTGCCAGCAGTACCGGGCGTGGTGAGCAGTTCTTC. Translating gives CASSTGRGEQFF.

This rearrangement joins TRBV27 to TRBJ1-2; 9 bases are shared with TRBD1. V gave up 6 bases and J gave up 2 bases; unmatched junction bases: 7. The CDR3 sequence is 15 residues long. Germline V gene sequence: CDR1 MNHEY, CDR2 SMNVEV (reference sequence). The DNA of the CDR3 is TGTGCCAGCAGAGACTACAGGGGGCTAAACTATGGCTACACCTTC. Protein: CASRDYRGLNYGYTF.

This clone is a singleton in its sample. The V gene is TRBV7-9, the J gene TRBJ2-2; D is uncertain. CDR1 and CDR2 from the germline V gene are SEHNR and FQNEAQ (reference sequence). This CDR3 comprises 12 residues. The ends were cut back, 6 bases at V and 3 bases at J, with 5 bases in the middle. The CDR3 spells CASSRDTGELFF. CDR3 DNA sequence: TGTGCCAGCAGTCGGGACACCGGGGAGCTGTTTTTT.

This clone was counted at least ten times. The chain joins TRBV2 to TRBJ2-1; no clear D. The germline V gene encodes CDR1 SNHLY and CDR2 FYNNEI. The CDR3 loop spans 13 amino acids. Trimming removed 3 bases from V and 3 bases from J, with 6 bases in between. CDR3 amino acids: CASSERSYNEQFF. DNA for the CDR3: TGTGCCAGCAGTGAGCGCAGCTACAATGAGCAGTTCTTC.

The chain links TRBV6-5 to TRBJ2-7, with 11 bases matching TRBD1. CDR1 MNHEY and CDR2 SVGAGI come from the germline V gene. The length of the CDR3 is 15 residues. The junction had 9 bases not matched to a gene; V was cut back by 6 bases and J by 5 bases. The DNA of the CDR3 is TGTGCCAGCAGCCTCCGGGACAGGGGGTCCCACGAGCAGTACTTC. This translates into CASSLRDRGSHEQYF.

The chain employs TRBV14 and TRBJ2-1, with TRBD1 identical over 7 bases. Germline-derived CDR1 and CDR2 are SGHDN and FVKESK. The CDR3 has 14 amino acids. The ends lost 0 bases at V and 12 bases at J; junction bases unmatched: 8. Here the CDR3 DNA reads TGTGCCAGCAGCCAAGATCTGAGGCACAGGGGGCAGTTCTTC. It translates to CASSQDLRHRGQFF.

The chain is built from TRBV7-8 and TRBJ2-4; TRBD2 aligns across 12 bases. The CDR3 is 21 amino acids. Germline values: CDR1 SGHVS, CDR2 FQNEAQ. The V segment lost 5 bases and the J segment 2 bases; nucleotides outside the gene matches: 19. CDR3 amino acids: CASSPRTSGAVDLIPKNIQYF. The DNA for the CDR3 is TGTGCCAGCAGCCCCCGGACTAGCGGGGCTGTGGACCTTATTCCCAAAAACATTCAGTACTTC.

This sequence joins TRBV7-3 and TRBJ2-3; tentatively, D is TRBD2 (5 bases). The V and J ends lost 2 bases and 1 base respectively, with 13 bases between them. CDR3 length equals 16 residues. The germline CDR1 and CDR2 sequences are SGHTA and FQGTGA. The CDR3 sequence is CASSLAYPAGTDTQYF. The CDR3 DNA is TGTGCCAGCAGCTTAGCCTACCCAGCGGGCACAGATACGCAGTATTTT.

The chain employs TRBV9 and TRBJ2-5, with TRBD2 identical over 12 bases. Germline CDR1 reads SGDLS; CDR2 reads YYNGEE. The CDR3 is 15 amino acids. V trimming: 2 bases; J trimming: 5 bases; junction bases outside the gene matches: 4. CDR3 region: CASSVATSGGETQYF. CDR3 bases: TGTGCCAGCAGCGTCGCCACTAGCGGGGGGGAGACCCAGTACTTC.

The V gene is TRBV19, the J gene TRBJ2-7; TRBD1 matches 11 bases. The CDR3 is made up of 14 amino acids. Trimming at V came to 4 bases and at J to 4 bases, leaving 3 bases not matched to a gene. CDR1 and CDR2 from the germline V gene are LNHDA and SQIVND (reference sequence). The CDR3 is CASSTGQGAYEQYF. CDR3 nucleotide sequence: TGTGCCAGTAGTACAGGACAGGGGGCATACGAGCAGTACTTC.

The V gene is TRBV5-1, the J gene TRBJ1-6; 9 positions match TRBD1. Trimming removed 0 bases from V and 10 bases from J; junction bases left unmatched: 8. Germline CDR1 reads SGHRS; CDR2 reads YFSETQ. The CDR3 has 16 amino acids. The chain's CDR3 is CASSLGGTGMRSPLHF. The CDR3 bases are TGCGCCAGCAGCTTGGGAGGGACAGGGATGAGGTCACCCCTCCACTTT.

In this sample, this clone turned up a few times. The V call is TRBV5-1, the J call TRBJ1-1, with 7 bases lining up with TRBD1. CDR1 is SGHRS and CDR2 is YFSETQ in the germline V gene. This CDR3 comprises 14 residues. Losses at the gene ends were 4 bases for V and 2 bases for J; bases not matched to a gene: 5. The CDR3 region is CASSPGQVNTEAFF. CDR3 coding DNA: TGCGCCAGCAGCCCCGGACAGGTCAACACTGAAGCTTTCTTT.

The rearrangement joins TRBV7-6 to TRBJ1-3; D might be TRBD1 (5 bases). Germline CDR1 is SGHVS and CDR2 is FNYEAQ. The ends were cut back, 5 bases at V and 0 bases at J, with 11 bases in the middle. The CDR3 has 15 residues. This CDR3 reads CASSIQQDSGNTIYF. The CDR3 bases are TGTGCCAGCAGCATCCAACAGGACTCTGGAAACACCATATATTTT.

CDR3 residues: CATAGGRFSYEQYF. Here the CDR3 DNA reads TGTGCCACGGCAGGGGGTCGTTTCTCCTACGAGCAGTACTTC. This sequence joins TRBV6-1 and TRBJ2-7; 7 positions match TRBD1. CDR3 length: 14 amino acids. The junction had 9 bases not matched to a gene; V was cut back by 10 bases and J by 0 bases. Germline-derived CDR1 and CDR2 are MNHNS and SASEGT.

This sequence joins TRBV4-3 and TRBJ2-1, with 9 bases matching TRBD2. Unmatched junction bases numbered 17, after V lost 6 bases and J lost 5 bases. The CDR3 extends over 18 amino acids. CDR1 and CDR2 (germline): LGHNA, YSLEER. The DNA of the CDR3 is TGCGCCAGCAGTCGGTCAGTAGCGGGGGACTTTGATCACAATGAGCAGTTCTTC. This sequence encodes CASSRSVAGDFDHNEQFF.

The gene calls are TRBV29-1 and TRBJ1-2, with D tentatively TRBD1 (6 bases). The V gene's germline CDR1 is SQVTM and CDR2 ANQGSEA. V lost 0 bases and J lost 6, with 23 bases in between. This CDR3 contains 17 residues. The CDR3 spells CSVEDRQGGASGDGYTF. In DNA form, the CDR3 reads TGCAGCGTTGAAGATCGTCAAGGGGGGGCGTCTGGTGATGGCTACACCTTC.

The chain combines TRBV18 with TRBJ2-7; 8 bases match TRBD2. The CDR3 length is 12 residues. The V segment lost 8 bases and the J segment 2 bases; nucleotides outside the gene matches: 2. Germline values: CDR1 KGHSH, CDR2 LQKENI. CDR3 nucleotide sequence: TGTGCCAGCCGGGAGGGCCCCTACGAGCAGTACTTC. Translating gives CASREGPYEQYF.

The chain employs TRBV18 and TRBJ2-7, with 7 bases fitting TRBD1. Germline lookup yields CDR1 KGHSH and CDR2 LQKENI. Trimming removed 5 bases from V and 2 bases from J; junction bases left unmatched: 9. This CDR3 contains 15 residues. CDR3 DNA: TGTGCCAGCTCAGCCAACAGGGGATTGGCCTACGAGCAGTACTTC. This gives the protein CASSANRGLAYEQYF.